This is a list of T cell receptor beta chains from one sample in a study of shared clonotypes between healthy human individuals. Data came from immunoSEQ multiplex PCR; TCRdb stores just in-frame clones and leaves some out. The repertoire holds over a million clones, with more than 60% as singletons. Sequencing was done on a sample of memory CD4+ T cells sorted from blood. These receptors originate from a man younger than 35 in good health. Each CDR3 is given with its conserved first and last residue. D genes are given only for firm matches. Size values are once, few and many counts, or a class for expanded clones, and some rows have none.

CDR3	DNA	size	length	V	J	D
CASSPGTVEKLFF	TGTGCCAGCTCGCCCGGGACAGTTGAAAAACTGTTTTTT	once	13	TRBV18	TRBJ1-4	TRBD1
CASSGTSGGKETQYF	TGTGCCAGCAGCGGGACTAGCGGGGGAAAAGAGACCCAGTACTTC	few	15	TRBV9	TRBJ2-5	TRBD2
CASSLPTGIAYGYTF	TGTGCCAGCTCACTCCCGACAGGGATTGCCTATGGCTACACCTTC	few	15	TRBV18	TRBJ1-2	TRBD1
CASSLAAGNTIYF	TGTGCCAGCAGCTTGGCCGCCGGAAACACCATATATTTT	NA	13	TRBV5-4	TRBJ1-3	NA
CASSTQVGYSPLHF	TGTGCCAGTAGTACACAGGTGGGGTATTCACCCCTCCACTTT	few	14	TRBV19	TRBJ1-6	NA
CASSLGPGQAAGEQYF	TGCGCCAGCAGCTTGGGTCCCGGACAAGCCGCCGGCGAGCAGTACTTC	NA	16	TRBV5-1	TRBJ2-7	NA
CSVERSSGNEQYF	TGCAGCGTTGAAAGGTCTAGCGGCAACGAGCAGTACTTC	NA	13	TRBV29-1	TRBJ2-7	TRBD2
CASSAESNYGYTF	TGTGCCAGCAGCGCCGAGAGTAACTATGGCTACACCTTC	NA	13	TRBV28	TRBJ1-2	NA
CASRRTGDTGELFF	TGTGCCAGCAGGCGGACAGGGGACACCGGGGAGCTGTTTTTT	NA	14	TRBV6-6	TRBJ2-2	TRBD1
CASSIAGRSGANVLTF	TGTGCCAGTAGTATAGCAGGCCGCTCTGGGGCCAACGTCCTGACTTTC	NA	16	TRBV19	TRBJ2-6	NA
CASSTSGRGYEQFF	TGTGCCAGCTCAACTAGCGGGAGAGGATATGAGCAGTTCTTC	NA	14	TRBV18	TRBJ2-1	TRBD2
CASSPQGGSTDTQYF	TGTGCCAGCTCACCACAGGGGGGATCCACAGATACGCAGTATTTT	NA	15	TRBV18	TRBJ2-3	NA
CAISRGQLNTGELFF	TGTGCCATCAGTCGGGGGCAGCTGAACACCGGGGAGCTGTTTTTT	NA	15	TRBV10-3	TRBJ2-2	NA
CASSFDSYNTGELFF	TGTGCCAGCAGCTTCGATAGCTATAACACCGGGGAGCTGTTTTTT	NA	15	TRBV7-2	TRBJ2-2	NA
CASSQVELAGLSSYNEQFF	TGCGCCAGCAGCCAAGTGGAACTAGCGGGGCTGAGCTCCTACAATGAGCAGTTCTTC	NA	19	TRBV4-1	TRBJ2-1	TRBD2
CASSQDRRASGRGLNEQFF	TGCGCCAGCAGCCAAGATCGTCGGGCTAGCGGCCGGGGGCTCAATGAGCAGTTCTTC	NA	19	TRBV4-3	TRBJ2-1	NA
CASSFTGTTDTQYF	TGCGCCAGCAGCTTCACGGGGACCACAGATACGCAGTATTTT	NA	14	TRBV5-1	TRBJ2-3	NA
CASSETAEQFF	TGTGCCAGCAGTGAAACGGCTGAGCAGTTCTTC	NA	11	TRBV6-1	TRBJ2-1	NA
CASSSRAAGTYEQYF	TGTGCCAGCAGTTCCCGGGCCGCCGGCACCTACGAGCAGTACTTC	many	15	TRBV6-5	TRBJ2-7	NA
CASSFGQIYNSPLHF	TGTGCCAGCAGTTTCGGGCAGATATATAATTCACCCCTCCACTTT	once	15	TRBV27	TRBJ1-6	NA
CASSPLGRRPGNTIYF	TGTGCCAGCAGCCCCCTGGGACGGCGACCTGGAAACACCATATATTTT	NA	16	TRBV7-6	TRBJ1-3	NA
CASSTAGRENTIYF	TGTGCCAGCAGCACCGCAGGGAGGGAGAACACCATATATTTT	NA	14	TRBV7-6	TRBJ1-3	NA
CASSPSGRGRYTEAFF	TGTGCCAGCAGCCCCTCCGGACGGGGAAGATACACTGAAGCTTTCTTT	NA	16	TRBV5-6	TRBJ1-1	NA
CSAPFNEKLFF	TGCAGTGCCCCGTTTAATGAAAAACTGTTTTTT	NA	11	TRBV20-1	TRBJ1-4	NA
CASSSQWGIQETQYF	TGCGCCAGCAGCTCCCAGTGGGGTATTCAAGAGACCCAGTACTTC	NA	15	TRBV5-1	TRBJ2-5	NA
CASSERREGEAFF	TGCGCCAGCAGTGAAAGGCGCGAGGGTGAAGCTTTCTTT	NA	13	TRBV10-1	TRBJ1-1	NA
CASSEGWPAKNIQYF	TGTGCCAGCAGTGAGGGGTGGCCGGCCAAAAACATTCAGTACTTC	NA	15	TRBV2	TRBJ2-4	NA
CASSIDGNPDAFYNEQFF	TGTGCCAGTAGTATAGATGGAAACCCGGACGCTTTCTACAATGAGCAGTTCTTC	NA	18	TRBV19	TRBJ2-1	NA
CAWREQGAIQPQHF	TGTGCCTGGAGGGAACAGGGGGCTATTCAGCCCCAGCATTTT	NA	14	TRBV30	TRBJ1-5	TRBD1
CASSPPSGTSGRYEQFF	TGTGCCAGCAGCCCCCCGAGTGGGACTAGCGGGAGATATGAGCAGTTCTTC	NA	17	TRBV21-1	TRBJ2-1	NA
CASSLEGMNTEAFF	TGTGCCAGCAGCTTGGAGGGGATGAACACTGAAGCTTTCTTT	NA	14	TRBV7-9	TRBJ1-1	NA
CATGSFSYEQYF	TGTGCCACGGGGAGCTTCTCCTACGAGCAGTACTTC	NA	12	TRBV10-3	TRBJ2-7	NA
CASSYGVGETQYF	TGTGCCAGCAGTTATGGAGTCGGGGAGACCCAGTACTTC	few	13	TRBV6-1	TRBJ2-5	NA
CSWGGEDSPLHF	TGTTCTTGGGGGGGGGAGGATTCACCCCTCCACTTT	NA	12	TRBV5-4	TRBJ1-6	NA
CASGLGLAEGDTQYF	TGTGCTAGTGGTCTCGGACTAGCGGAGGGAGATACGCAGTATTTT	NA	15	TRBV12-5	TRBJ2-3	TRBD2
CASSPLEEQFF	TGTGCCAGCTCACCACTGGAAGAGCAGTTCTTC	NA	11	TRBV18	TRBJ2-1	NA
CASSDRDRAGGLAKNIQYF	TGTGCCAGCAGTGATCGGGACAGGGCTGGTGGGTTAGCCAAAAACATTCAGTACTTC	few	19	TRBV6-1	TRBJ2-4	TRBD1
CAWGRGLNTEAFF	TGTGCCTGGGGACGGGGACTGAACACTGAAGCTTTCTTT	NA	13	TRBV30	TRBJ1-1	NA
CASSGRQGSLRETQYF	TGCGCCAGCAGCGGAAGACAGGGCTCCTTGAGAGAGACCCAGTACTTC	NA	16	TRBV5-1	TRBJ2-5	TRBD1
CASVPGTGVAYEQYF	TGTGCCAGCGTTCCCGGGACAGGGGTCGCCTACGAGCAGTACTTC	NA	15	TRBV2	TRBJ2-7	TRBD1
CAGSSGEADNSPLHF	TGTGCCGGCAGCTCAGGGGAAGCGGATAATTCACCCCTCCACTTT	NA	15	TRBV13	TRBJ1-6	NA
CARGGDHSYEQYF	TGTGCCCGGGGAGGGGACCACTCCTACGAGCAGTACTTC	once	13	TRBV30	TRBJ2-7	TRBD2
CASSRDRALNGYTF	TGTGCCAGCAGCCGCGACAGGGCTTTAAATGGCTACACCTTC	NA	14	TRBV5-4	TRBJ1-2	TRBD1
CASSLEGSGNTIYF	TGCGCCAGCAGCTTGGAGGGCAGTGGAAACACCATATATTTT	NA	14	TRBV5-1	TRBJ1-3	NA
CASRRQDYGYTF	TGTGCCAGCAGGCGACAGGACTATGGCTACACCTTC	NA	12	TRBV2	TRBJ1-2	NA
CASSHLQNEQYF	TGTGCCAGCAGCCATCTACAGAACGAGCAGTACTTC	NA	12	TRBV5-4	TRBJ2-7	NA
CASSQELARYQETQYF	TGCGCCAGCAGTCAAGAACTAGCGAGGTACCAAGAGACCCAGTACTTC	NA	16	TRBV23-1	TRBJ2-5	TRBD2